This T cell receptor beta chain was sequenced during a study of blood T cell repertoires in COVID-19. Study details: The origin of the acute and convalescent COVID-19 samples was the United States, Italy and Spain.

Trimming took off 1 base at V and 0 bases at J, with 8 bases between the two ends. The CDR3 covers 15 residues. Germline CDR1 and CDR2: SGHRS and YFSETQ. Those enrolled, adults aged 18 to 89 years, came from roughly 23 US areas. Clinical history as reported by participants underpinned cohort assignment. In the authors' methods: Scientists estimated how many nucleated cells there were by amplifying reference gene primers. TCRdb's table, derived via immunoSEQ multiplex PCR, lists solely in-frame clones and lacks some. V, J and clone size derive from that table, while D and trimming were established from the DNA sequence. This sample has roughly 250,000 clones, with around 87% found just once.

The gene calls are TRBV5-1 and TRBJ1-3; the D gene is possibly TRBD1 (6 bases). Sequences were obtained from PBMCs or T cells enriched from blood (not recorded which). The receptor's source is a woman aged 40 to 50 with acute COVID-19. This CDR3 reads CASSLTGISGNTIYF. The DNA of the CDR3 is TGCGCCAGCAGCTTGACAGGGATCTCTGGAAACACCATATATTTT.